Described below is a single T cell receptor beta chain sequence and its context. This entry belongs to a study of T cell responses to AZD1222 COVID-19 vaccine. The V end was cut by 2 bases, the J end by 4 bases, with 9 bases between. The CDR3 is made up of 15 amino acids. CDR1 is SNHLY, CDR2 FYNNEI, per germline. Some second doses came at about 4 weeks and others at about 12 weeks; these were pooled. The table came from immunoSEQ multiplex PCR; TCRdb's copy has only in-frame clones and leaves some out. This sample has 100,000 to 150,000 clones, with just over 90% found just once. The receptor was isolated from an adult who received the AZD1222 COVID-19 vaccine. The starting material was peripheral blood, obtained 28 days after the second AZD1222 dose. V usage is TRBV2 and J usage is TRBJ1-6; the D gene is possibly TRBD1 (5 bases). The DNA for the CDR3 is TGTGCCAGCAGTGAACAGGACAAATATAATTCACCCCTCCACTTT. Translating it yields CASSEQDKYNSPLHF.